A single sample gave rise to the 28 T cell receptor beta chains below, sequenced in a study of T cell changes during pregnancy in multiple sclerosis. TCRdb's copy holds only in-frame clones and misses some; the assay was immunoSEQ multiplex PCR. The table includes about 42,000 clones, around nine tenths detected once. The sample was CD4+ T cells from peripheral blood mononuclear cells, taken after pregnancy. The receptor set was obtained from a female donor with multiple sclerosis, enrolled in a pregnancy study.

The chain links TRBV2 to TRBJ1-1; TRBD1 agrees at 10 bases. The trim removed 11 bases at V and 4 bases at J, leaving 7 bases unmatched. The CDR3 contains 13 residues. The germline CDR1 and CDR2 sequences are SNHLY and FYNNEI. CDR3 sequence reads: CAGRRDRGTEAFF. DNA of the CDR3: TGTGCCGGACGACGGGACAGGGGCACTGAAGCTTTCTTT.

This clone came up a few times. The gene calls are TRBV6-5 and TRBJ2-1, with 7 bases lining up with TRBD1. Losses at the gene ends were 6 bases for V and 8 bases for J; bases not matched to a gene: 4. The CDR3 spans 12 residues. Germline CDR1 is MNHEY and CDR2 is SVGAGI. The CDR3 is CASRTDRDEQFF. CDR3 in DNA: TGTGCCAGCAGGACCGACAGGGATGAGCAGTTCTTC.

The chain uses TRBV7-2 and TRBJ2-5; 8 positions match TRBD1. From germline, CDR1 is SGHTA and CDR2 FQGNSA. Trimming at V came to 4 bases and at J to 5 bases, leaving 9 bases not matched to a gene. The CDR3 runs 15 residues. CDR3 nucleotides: TGTGCCAGCAGCTCGAACCAGGGGGCGCGGGAGACCCAGTACTTC. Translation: CASSSNQGARETQYF. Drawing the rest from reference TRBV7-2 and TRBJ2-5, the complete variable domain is GAGVSQSPSNKVTEKGKDVELRCDPISGHTALYWYRQSLGQGLEFLIYFQGNSAPDKSGLPSDRFSAERTGGSVSTLTIQRTQQEDSAVYLCASSSNQGARETQYFGPGTRLLVL.

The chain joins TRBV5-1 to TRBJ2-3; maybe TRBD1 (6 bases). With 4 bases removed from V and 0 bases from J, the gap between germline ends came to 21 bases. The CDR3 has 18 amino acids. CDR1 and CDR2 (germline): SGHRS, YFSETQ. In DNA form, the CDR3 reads TGCGCCAGCAGCCTCCCCCGTAACAGGGCCGCCAGCACAGATACGCAGTATTTT. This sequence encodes CASSLPRNRAASTDTQYF.

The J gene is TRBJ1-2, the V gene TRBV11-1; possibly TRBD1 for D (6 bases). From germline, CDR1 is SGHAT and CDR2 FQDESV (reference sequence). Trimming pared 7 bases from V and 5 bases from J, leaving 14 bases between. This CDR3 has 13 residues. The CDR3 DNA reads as TGTGCCAGCACCCGGGGCACAGGGTATGGCTACACCTTC. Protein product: CASTRGTGYGYTF. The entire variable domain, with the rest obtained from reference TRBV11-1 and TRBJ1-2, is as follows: EAEVAQSPRYKITEKSQAVAFWCDPISGHATLYWYRQILGQGPELLVQFQDESVVDDSQLPKDRFSAERLKGVDSTLKIQPAELGDSAMYLCASTRGTGYGYTFGSGTRLTVV.

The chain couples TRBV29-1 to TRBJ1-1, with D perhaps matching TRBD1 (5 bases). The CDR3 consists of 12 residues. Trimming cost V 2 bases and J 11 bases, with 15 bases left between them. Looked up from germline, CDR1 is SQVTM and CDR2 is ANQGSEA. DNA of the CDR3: TGCAGCGTTGAAAGGTTCCAGGGCGAGGCTTTCTTT. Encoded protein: CSVERFQGEAFF. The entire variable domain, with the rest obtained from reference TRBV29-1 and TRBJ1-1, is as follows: SAVISQKPSRDICQRGTSLTIQCQVDSQVTMMFWYRQQPGQSLTLIATANQGSEATYESGFVIDKFPISRPNLTFSTLTVSNMSPEDSSIYLCSVERFQGEAFFGQGTRLTVV.

CDR3 loop: CAWTWGPGNTIYF. CDR3 sequence (DNA): TGTGCCTGGACCTGGGGGCCTGGAAACACCATATATTTT. The chain links TRBV30 to TRBJ1-3; D possibly corresponds to TRBD1 (6 bases). V lost 4 bases, J lost 2 bases, and 9 bases lay in between. The germline CDR1 and CDR2 sequences are GTSNPN and SVGIG (reference sequence). This CDR3 is built from 13 residues.

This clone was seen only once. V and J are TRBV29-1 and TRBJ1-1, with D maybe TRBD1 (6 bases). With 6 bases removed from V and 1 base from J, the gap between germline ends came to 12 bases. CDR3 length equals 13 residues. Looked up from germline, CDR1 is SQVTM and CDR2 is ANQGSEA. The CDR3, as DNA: TGCAGCGTCGTTCGGGACACGAACACTGAAGCTTTCTTT. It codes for CSVVRDTNTEAFF.

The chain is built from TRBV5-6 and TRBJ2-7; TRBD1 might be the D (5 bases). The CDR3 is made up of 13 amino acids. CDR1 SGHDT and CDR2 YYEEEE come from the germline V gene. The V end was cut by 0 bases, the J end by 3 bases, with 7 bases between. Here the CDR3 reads CASSLGQLYEQYF. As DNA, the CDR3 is TGTGCCAGCAGCTTGGGACAGCTCTACGAGCAGTACTTC. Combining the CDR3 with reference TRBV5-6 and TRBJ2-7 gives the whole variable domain DAGVTQSPTHLIKTRGQQVTLRCSPKSGHDTVSWYQQALGQGPQFIFQYYEEEERQRGNFPDRFSGHQFPNYSSELNVNALLLGDSALYLCASSLGQLYEQYFGPGTRLTVT.

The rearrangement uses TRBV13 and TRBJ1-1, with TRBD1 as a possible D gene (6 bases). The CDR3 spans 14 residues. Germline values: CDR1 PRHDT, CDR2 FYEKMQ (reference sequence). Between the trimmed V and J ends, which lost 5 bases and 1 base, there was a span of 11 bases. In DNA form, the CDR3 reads TGTGCCAGCAGCGGACAGCGGGGGAACACTGAAGCTTTCTTT. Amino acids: CASSGQRGNTEAFF. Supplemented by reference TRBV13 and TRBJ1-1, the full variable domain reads AAGVIQSPRHLIKEKRETATLKCYPIPRHDTVYWYQQGPGQDPQFLISFYEKMQSDKGSIPDRFSAQQFSDYHSELNMSSLELGDSALYFCASSGQRGNTEAFFGQGTRLTVV.

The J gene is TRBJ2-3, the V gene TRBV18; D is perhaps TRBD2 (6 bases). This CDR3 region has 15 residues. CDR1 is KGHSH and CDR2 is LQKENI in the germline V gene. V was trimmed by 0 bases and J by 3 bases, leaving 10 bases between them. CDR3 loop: CASSPPSGVTDTQYF. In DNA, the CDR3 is TGTGCCAGCTCACCACCTAGCGGAGTAACAGATACGCAGTATTTT.

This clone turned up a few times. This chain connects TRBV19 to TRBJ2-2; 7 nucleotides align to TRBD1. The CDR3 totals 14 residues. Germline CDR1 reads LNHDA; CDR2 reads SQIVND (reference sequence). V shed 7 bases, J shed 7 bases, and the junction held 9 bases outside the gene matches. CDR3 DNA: TGTGCCAGTACAAAAGCGAGGACAGGCGGGGAGCTGTTTTTT. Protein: CASTKARTGGELFF.

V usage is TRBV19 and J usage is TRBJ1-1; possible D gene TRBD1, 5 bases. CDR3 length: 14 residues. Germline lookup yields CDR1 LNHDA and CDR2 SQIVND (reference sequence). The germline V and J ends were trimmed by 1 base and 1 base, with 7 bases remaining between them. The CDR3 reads CASSIATENTEAFF. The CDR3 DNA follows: TGTGCCAGTAGTATAGCGACAGAGAACACTGAAGCTTTCTTT.

CDR3 sequence reads: CASSLTGQGVRGYTF. CDR3 DNA sequence: TGTGCCAGCAGTTTAACCGGGCAGGGGGTCCGTGGCTACACCTTC. V and J are TRBV28 and TRBJ1-2, with 7 positions matching TRBD1. Germline assignment: CDR1 MDHEN and CDR2 SYDVKM. The CDR3 contains 15 residues. J gave up 7 bases and V 2 bases, and 10 bases lay outside the gene matches.

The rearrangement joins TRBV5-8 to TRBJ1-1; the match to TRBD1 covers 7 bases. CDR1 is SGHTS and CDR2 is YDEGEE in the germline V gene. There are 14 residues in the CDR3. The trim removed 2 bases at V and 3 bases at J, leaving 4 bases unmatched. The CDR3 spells CASSLGGSDTEAFF. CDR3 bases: TGTGCCAGCAGCTTAGGGGGCTCGGACACTGAAGCTTTCTTT.

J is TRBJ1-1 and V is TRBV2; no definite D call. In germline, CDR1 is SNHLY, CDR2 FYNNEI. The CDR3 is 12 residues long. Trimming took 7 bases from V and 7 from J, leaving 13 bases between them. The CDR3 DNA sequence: TGTGCCAGCACGCGAAGAGAGGGTGAAGCTTTCTTT. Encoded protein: CASTRREGEAFF.

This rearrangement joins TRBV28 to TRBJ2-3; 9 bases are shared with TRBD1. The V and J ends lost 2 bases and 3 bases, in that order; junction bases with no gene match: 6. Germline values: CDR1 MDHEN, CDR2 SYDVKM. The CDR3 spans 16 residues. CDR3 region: CASSLPGQGRTDTQYF. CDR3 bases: TGTGCCAGCAGTTTACCGGGACAGGGTAGAACAGATACGCAGTATTTT.

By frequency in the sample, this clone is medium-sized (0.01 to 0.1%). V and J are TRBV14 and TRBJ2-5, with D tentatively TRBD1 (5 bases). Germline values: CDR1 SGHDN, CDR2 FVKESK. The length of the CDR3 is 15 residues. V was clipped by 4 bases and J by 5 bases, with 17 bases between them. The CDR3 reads CASSRTSTAWETQYF. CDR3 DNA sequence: TGTGCCAGCAGCCGAACCTCGACAGCCTGGGAGACCCAGTACTTC.

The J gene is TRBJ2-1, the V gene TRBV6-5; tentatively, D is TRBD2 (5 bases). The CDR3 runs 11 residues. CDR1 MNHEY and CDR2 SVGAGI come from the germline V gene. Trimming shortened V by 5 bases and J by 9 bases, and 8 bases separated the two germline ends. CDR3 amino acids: CASSRGREQFF. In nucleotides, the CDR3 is TGTGCCAGCAGTCGAGGGCGTGAGCAGTTCTTC.

DNA for the CDR3: TGTGCCAGCAGCTTAGGGGCGAGGGGGACTAATGAAAAACTGTTTTTT. This gives the protein CASSLGARGTNEKLFF. V is TRBV7-8 and J is TRBJ1-4; TRBD1 is a possible D gene (6 bases). The CDR3 runs 16 residues. Looked up from germline, CDR1 is SGHVS and CDR2 is FQNEAQ. V lost 1 base, J lost 2 bases, and 11 bases lay in between.

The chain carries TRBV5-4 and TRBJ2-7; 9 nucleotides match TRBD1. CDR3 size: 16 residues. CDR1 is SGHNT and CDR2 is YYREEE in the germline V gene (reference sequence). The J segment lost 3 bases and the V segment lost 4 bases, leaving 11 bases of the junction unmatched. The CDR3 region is CASSIRTGGRYYEQYF. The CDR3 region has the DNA TGTGCCAGCAGCATACGTACAGGGGGCCGGTACTACGAGCAGTACTTC. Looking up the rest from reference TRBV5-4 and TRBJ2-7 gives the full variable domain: ETGVTQSPTHLIKTRGQQVTLRCSSQSGHNTVSWYQQALGQGPQFIFQYYREEENGRGNFPPRFSGLQFPNYSSELNVNALELDDSALYLCASSIRTGGRYYEQYFGPGTRLTVT.

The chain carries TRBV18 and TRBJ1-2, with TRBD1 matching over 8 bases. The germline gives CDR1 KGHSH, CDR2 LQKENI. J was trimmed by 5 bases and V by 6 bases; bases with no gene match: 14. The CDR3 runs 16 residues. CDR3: CASSINPDRGSYGYTF. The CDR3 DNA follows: TGTGCCAGCTCCATCAATCCTGACAGGGGCTCTTATGGCTACACCTTC.

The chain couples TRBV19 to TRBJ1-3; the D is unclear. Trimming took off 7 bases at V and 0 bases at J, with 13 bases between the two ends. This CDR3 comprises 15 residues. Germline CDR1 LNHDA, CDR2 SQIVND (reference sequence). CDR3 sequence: CASTSLGRSGNTIYF. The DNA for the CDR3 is TGTGCCAGTACTTCCCTAGGCCGCTCTGGAAACACCATATATTTT.

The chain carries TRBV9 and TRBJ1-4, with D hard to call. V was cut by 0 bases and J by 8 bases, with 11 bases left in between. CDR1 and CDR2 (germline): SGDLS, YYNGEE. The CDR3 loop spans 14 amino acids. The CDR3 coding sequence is TGTGCCAGCAGCGTAGGACCGTCGGGGGAAAAACTGTTTTTT. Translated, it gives CASSVGPSGEKLFF.

The CDR3 region has the DNA TGTGCCAGCAGCCATCTCAGGACAATCCCCTCTAAGTATTTT. Translation gives CASSHLRTIPSKYF. V is TRBV11-2 and J is TRBJ2-3; D possibly corresponds to TRBD1 (5 bases). CDR3 length: 14 residues. In germline, CDR1 is SGHAT, CDR2 FQNNGV. Between the trimmed V and J ends, which lost 5 bases and 13 bases, there was a span of 22 bases.

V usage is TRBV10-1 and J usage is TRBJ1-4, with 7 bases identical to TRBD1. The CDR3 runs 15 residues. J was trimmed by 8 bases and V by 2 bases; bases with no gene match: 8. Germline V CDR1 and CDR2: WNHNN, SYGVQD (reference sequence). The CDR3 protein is CASSEGKGAEEKLFF. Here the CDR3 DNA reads TGCGCCAGCAGTGAGGGAAAGGGGGCAGAAGAAAAACTGTTTTTT.

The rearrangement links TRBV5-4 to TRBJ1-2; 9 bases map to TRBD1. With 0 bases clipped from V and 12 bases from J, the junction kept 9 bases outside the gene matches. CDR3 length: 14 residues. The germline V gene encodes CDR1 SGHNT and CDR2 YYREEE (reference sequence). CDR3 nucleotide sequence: TGTGCCAGCAGCTTGGGGCCGGGACAGGGAGATGACACCTTC. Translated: CASSLGPGQGDDTF.

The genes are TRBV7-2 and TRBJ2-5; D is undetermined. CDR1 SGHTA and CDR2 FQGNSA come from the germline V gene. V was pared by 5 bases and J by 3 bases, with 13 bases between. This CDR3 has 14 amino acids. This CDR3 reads CASSHFRTKETQYF. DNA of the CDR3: TGTGCCAGCAGCCATTTCAGAACTAAAGAGACCCAGTACTTC.